This section outlines one TCR beta chain sequence together with its context. What it binds is unknown. The study drew donors from healthy Caucasian individuals in Russia aged roughly 6 to 95. The record originates from a study of blood T cells in healthy people across ages. Notes on the study in general: Unknown donor CMV status possibly confounded expanded clonotype changes.

The CDR3 is made up of 12 amino acids. CDR1 LGHDT and CDR2 YNNKEL come from the germline V gene (reference sequence). Trimming took off 11 bases at V and 2 bases at J, with 10 bases between the two ends. Using a J-beta primer mix together with a sample-barcoded 5' primer, a second PCR was run for roughly 6 to 11 cycles. TCRdb analysed the 5' RACE reads with MiXCR anew, one entry per CDR3 protein. The profile covers about a million distinct CDR3 sequences, with under 50% appearing a single time and around an eighth taken by the ten largest. This receptor was obtained from a man under 40 in good health. The chain recombines TRBV3-1 with TRBJ2-1; a weak D match, TRBD2 (6 bases). The specimen was blood. CDR3 sequence reads: CAAGPPYNEQFF. As DNA, the CDR3 is TGTGCCGCGGGACCACCCTACAATGAGCAGTTCTTC.